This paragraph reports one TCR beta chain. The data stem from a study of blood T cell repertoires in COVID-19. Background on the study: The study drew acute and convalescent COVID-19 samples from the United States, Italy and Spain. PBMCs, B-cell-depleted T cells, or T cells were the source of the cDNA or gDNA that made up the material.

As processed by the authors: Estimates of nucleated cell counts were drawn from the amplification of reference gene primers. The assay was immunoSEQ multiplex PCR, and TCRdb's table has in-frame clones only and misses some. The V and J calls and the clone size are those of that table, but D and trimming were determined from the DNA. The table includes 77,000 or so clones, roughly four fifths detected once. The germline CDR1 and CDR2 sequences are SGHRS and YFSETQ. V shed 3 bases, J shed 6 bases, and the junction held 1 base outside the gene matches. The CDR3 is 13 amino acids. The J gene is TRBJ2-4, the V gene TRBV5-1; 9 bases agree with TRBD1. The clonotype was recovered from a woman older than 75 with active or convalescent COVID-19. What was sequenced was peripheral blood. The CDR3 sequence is CASSSGQGNIQYF. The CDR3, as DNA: TGCGCCAGCAGCTCGGGACAGGGAAACATTCAGTACTTC.